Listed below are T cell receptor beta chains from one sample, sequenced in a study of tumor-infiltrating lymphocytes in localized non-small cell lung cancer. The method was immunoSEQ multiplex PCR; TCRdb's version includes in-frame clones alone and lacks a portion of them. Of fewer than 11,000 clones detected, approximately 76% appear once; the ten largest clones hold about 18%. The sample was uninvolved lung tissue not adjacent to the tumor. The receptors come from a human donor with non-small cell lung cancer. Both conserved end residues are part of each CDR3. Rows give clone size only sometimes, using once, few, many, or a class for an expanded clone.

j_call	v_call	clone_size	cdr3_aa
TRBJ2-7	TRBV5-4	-	CASSLARTSGESREEYF
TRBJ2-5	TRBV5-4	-	CASSPRDGETQYF
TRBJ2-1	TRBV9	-	CASSAGELGGHNEQFF
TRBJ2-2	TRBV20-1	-	CSVLGPGELFF
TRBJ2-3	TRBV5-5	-	CASSLRSDTQYF
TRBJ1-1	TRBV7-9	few	CASSLRLGTYTEAFF
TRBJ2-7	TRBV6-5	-	CASSYTGTGSSYEQYF
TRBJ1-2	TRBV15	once	CATSRDGTPNYGYTF
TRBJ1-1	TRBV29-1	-	CSVRLNTEAFF
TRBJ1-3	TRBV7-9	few	CASSLAAGLSSGNTIYF
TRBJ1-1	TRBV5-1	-	CASSLGLGLEAFF
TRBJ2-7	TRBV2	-	CASSGQGAYEQYF
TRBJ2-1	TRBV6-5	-	CASSSYGGSYNEQFF
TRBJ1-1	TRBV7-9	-	CASSFGGSEAFF
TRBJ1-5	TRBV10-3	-	CAISAGGASQQPQHF
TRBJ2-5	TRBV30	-	CAWMVEPQKTQYF
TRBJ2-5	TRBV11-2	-	CASSLGVVTGVEQYF
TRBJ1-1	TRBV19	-	CASSVAGTAYTEAFF
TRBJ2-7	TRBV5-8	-	CASSRGHFYEQYF
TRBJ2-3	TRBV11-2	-	CASSPRDLGTDTQYF
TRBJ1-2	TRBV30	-	CAWSHLYGYTF
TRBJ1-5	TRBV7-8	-	CASSVWDRVKAQPQHF
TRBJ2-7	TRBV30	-	CATRTGTSTSYEQYF
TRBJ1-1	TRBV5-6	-	CASSLIPGRVMNTEAFF
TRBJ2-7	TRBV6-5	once	CASSTLREVSYEQYF
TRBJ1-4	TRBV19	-	CASSLRTYEKLFF
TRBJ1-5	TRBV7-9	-	CASSGPTTGGGSNQPQHF
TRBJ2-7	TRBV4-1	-	CASSQEWGGAYEQYF
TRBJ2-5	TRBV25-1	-	CASSESPKETQYF
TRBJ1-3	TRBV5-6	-	CASSRFGGSSGNTIYF
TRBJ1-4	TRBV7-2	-	CASSLMSGRGREKLFF
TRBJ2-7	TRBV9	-	CASSVGQASYEQYF
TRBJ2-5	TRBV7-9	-	CASSSQANLYF
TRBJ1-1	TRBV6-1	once	CASSARTGTNTEAFF
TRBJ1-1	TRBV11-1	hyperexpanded	CASSLGRGATEAFF
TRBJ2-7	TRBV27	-	CASSSGDWLGYEQYF
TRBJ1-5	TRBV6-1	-	CASNQWVNQPQHF
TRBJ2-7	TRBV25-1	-	CASSSDRGLYEQYF
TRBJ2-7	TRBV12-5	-	CASGLGTYEQYF
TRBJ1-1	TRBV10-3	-	CAISESDSLNTEAFF
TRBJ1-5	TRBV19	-	CASSGLYSNQPQHF
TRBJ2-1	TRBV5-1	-	CASSGAGSSYNEQFF
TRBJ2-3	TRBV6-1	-	CASSELASGNTDTQYF
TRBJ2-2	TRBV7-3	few	CASSRYPGAGELFF
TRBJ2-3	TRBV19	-	CASSTDYSTDTQYF
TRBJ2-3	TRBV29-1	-	CSALFGNTADTQYF
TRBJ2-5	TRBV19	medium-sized	CASSKGQGAVGETQYF
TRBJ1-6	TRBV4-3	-	CASSQESPSNSPLHF
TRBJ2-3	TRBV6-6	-	CASSYSSGTQYF
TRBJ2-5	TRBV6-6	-	CASSYGPGSRETQYF
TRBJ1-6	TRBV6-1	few	CASRDTGGWNSPLHF
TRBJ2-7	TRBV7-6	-	CASSLGDSSYEQYF
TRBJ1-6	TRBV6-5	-	CASRKQGYNSPLHF